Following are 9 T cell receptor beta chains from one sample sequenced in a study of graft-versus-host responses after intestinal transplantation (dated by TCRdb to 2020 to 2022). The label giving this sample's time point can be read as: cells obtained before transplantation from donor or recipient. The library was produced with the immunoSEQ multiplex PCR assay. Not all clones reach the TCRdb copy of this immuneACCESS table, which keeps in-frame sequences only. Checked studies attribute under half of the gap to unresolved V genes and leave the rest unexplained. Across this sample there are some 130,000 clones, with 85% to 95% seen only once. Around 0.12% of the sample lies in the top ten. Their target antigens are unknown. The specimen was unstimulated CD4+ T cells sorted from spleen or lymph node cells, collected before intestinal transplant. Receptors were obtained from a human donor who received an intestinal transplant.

CDR3 sequence reads: CASNLSGTGGRPQHF. For the CDR3, the DNA is TGTGCCAGCAACCTATCCGGGACAGGGGGACGGCCCCAGCATTTT. The chain recombines TRBV6-6 with TRBJ1-5; TRBD1 agrees at 11 bases. Trimming took 7 bases from V and 9 from J; bases not matched to a gene: 11. This CDR3 spans 15 amino acids. Germline CDR1 MNHNY, CDR2 SVGAGI (reference sequence).

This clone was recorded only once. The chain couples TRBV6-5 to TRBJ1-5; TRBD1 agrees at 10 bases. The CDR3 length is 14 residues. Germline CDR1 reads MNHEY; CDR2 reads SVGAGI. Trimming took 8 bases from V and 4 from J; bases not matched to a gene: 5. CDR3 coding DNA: TGTGCCAGCCTCTGGACAGGGGGAAATCAGCCCCAGCATTTT. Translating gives CASLWTGGNQPQHF.

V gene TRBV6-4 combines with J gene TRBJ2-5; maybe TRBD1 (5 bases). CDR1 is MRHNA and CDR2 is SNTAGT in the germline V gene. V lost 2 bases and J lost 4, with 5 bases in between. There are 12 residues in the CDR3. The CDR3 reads CASSDRGETQYF. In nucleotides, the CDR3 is TGTGCCAGCAGTGACAGGGGAGAGACCCAGTACTTC.

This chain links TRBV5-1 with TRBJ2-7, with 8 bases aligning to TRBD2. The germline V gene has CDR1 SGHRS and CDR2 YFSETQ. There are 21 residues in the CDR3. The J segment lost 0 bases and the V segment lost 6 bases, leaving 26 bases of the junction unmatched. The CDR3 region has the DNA TGCGCCAGCATAGGGAGTATTTCAAAAATATGTAGCGGGACCCACTCCTACGAGCAGTACTTC. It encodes CASIGSISKICSGTHSYEQYF.

In DNA form, the CDR3 reads TGTGCCAGTAGTATTTATCTGTATATAGGCAATCAGCCCCAGCATTTT. The encoded protein is CASSIYLYIGNQPQHF. This rearrangement joins TRBV19 to TRBJ1-5; D unclear. The CDR3 has 16 amino acids. Trimming left V 3 bases short and J 2 bases short, with 14 bases between. CDR1 is LNHDA and CDR2 is SQIVND in the germline V gene (reference sequence).

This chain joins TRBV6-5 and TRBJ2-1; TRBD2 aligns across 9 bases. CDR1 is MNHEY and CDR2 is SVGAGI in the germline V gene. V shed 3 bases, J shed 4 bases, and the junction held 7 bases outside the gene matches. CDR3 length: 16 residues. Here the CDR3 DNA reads TGTGCCAGCAGTTATTCTCTTAGCGGGGGATACAATGAGCAGTTCTTC. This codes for CASSYSLSGGYNEQFF.

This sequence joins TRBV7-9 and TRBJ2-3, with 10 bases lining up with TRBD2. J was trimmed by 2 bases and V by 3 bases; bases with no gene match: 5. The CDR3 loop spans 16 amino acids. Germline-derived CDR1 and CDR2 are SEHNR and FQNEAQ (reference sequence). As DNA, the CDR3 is TGTGCCAGCAGCTTCAAGCGGGAGGGTGCCACAGATACGCAGTATTTT. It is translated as CASSFKREGATDTQYF. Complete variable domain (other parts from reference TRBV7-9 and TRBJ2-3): DTGVSQNPRHKITKRGQNVTFRCDPISEHNRLYWYRQTLGQGPEFLTYFQNEAQLEKSRLLSDRFSAERPKGSFSTLEIQRTEQGDSAMYLCASSFKREGATDTQYFGPGTRLTVL.

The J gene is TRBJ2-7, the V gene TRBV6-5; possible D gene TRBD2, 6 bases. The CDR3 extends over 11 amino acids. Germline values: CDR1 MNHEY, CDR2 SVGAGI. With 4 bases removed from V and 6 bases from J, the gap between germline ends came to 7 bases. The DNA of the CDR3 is TGTGCCAGCAGTTTCGGGGGCGAGCAGTACTTC. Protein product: CASSFGGEQYF.

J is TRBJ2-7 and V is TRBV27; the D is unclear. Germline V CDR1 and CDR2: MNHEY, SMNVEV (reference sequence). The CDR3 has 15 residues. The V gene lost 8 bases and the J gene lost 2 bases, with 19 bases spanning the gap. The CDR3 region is CASGYLHAVAYEQYF. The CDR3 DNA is TGTGCCAGCGGCTACCTACATGCGGTGGCCTACGAGCAGTACTTC.